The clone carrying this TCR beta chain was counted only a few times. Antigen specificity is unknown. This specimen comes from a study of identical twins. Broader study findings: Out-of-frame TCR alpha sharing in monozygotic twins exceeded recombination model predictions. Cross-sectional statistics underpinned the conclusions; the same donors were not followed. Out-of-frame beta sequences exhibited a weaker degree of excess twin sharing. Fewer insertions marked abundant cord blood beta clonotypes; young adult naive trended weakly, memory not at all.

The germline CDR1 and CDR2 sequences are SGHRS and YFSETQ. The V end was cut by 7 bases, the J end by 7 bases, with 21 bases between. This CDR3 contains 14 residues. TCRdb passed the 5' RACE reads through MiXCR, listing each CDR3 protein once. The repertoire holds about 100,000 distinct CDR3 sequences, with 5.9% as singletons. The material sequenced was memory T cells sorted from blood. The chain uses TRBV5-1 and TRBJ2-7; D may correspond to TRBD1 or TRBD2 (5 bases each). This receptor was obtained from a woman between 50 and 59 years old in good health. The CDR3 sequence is CASGRTNLPGEQYF. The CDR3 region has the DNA TGCGCCAGCGGTAGGACAAACCTACCGGGAGAGCAGTACTTC.